This passage covers 26 T cell receptor beta chains from one sample sequenced in a study of shared clonotypes between healthy human individuals. Measured with immunoSEQ multiplex PCR; TCRdb has only the in-frame clones, and not every one. The data hold approximately 2.1 million clones, with 85% to 95% observed a single time. Sequencing was done on a sample of naive CD4+ T cells from PBMCs. As to subset: CD45RA+ positively selected. The receptors were sampled from a man aged 18 to 35 in good health. Some clones in this sample may be carry-over from other donors' samples.

V usage is TRBV27 and J usage is TRBJ1-5; unclear D gene. V dropped 6 bases and J dropped 7 bases, with 13 bases sitting between them. The germline V gene encodes CDR1 MNHEY and CDR2 SMNVEV (reference sequence). The CDR3 sequence is 13 residues long. The CDR3 loop is CASSMAGSQPQHF. The CDR3 DNA reads as TGTGCCAGCAGCATGGCGGGGTCACAGCCCCAGCATTTT.

The chain carries TRBV30 and TRBJ1-3, with unresolved D. The CDR3 spans 15 residues. The ends were cut back, 0 bases at V and 4 bases at J, with 13 bases in the middle. Germline CDR1 is GTSNPN and CDR2 is SVGIG (reference sequence). The CDR3 DNA is TGTGCCTGGAGTGTACAGCCTGCGGCCGGAAACACCATATATTTT. Translated: CAWSVQPAAGNTIYF.

The J gene is TRBJ1-2, the V gene TRBV11-1; the D is unclear. CDR1 and CDR2 (germline): SGHAT, FQDESV (reference sequence). V dropped 5 bases and J dropped 3 bases, with 16 bases sitting between them. The CDR3 totals 15 residues. Here the CDR3 reads CASSPLSMLDYGYTF. DNA of the CDR3: TGTGCCAGCAGCCCCCTATCGATGCTAGACTATGGCTACACCTTC.

The chain recombines TRBV13 with TRBJ1-1, with TRBD1 matching 7 bases. With 0 bases clipped from V and 0 bases from J, the junction kept 7 bases outside the gene matches. Germline CDR1 and CDR2: PRHDT and FYEKMQ (reference sequence). CDR3 size: 17 residues. The CDR3 DNA follows: TGTGCCAGCAGCTTAGGTCGCACAGGGGCCATGAACACTGAAGCTTTCTTT. Amino acid sequence: CASSLGRTGAMNTEAFF. Drawing the rest from reference TRBV13 and TRBJ1-1, the complete variable domain is AAGVIQSPRHLIKEKRETATLKCYPIPRHDTVYWYQQGPGQDPQFLISFYEKMQSDKGSIPDRFSAQQFSDYHSELNMSSLELGDSALYFCASSLGRTGAMNTEAFFGQGTRLTVV.

The chain carries TRBV5-1 and TRBJ1-1; 7 nucleotides align to TRBD1. Germline values: CDR1 SGHRS, CDR2 YFSETQ. The V gene end was trimmed by 2 bases and the J gene end by 0 bases; junction bases not matched to a gene: 7. The CDR3 is 16 residues long. The CDR3 loop is CASSLGQVYMNTEAFF. Written as DNA, the CDR3 is TGCGCCAGCAGCTTAGGACAGGTTTACATGAACACTGAAGCTTTCTTT.

This chain uses TRBV5-4 with TRBJ1-2; TRBD1 is a possible D gene (5 bases). Per germline, CDR1 SGHNT and CDR2 YYREEE (reference sequence). This CDR3 contains 15 residues. Deletions cut 2 bases from V and 4 bases from J, with 15 bases between. In nucleotides, the CDR3 is TGTGCCAGCAGCTTACGAATACCGGGGGTCTATGGCTACACCTTC. Protein: CASSLRIPGVYGYTF. The variable domain in full, completed from reference TRBV5-4 and TRBJ1-2, reads ETGVTQSPTHLIKTRGQQVTLRCSSQSGHNTVSWYQQALGQGPQFIFQYYREEENGRGNFPPRFSGLQFPNYSSELNVNALELDDSALYLCASSLRIPGVYGYTFGSGTRLTVV.

This chain joins TRBV7-2 and TRBJ2-1; 9 nucleotides align to TRBD1. Germline loops: CDR1 SGHTA, CDR2 FQGNSA. V lost 3 bases and J lost 4; bases outside the gene matches: 7. This CDR3 spans 16 amino acids. The CDR3: CASSFRSGTGYNEQFF. In DNA, the CDR3 is TGTGCCAGCAGCTTTAGGTCGGGGACAGGGTACAATGAGCAGTTCTTC.

V is TRBV9 and J is TRBJ2-4; 7 bases are shared with TRBD2. The CDR3 totals 13 residues. V lost 4 bases to trimming and J lost 9 bases; unmatched junction nucleotides: 7. Germline loops: CDR1 SGDLS, CDR2 YYNGEE. CDR3 in amino acids: CASSTAGVGIQYF. CDR3 bases: TGTGCCAGCAGCACCGCGGGGGTAGGCATTCAGTACTTC.

Points on this clone: The same CDR3 is also encoded by other DNA sequences in this sample. The chain carries TRBV6-1 and TRBJ2-7, with 12 bases fitting TRBD2. The trim removed 5 bases at V and 7 bases at J, leaving 9 bases unmatched. From germline, CDR1 is MNHNS and CDR2 SASEGT. This CDR3 comprises 15 residues. The chain's CDR3 is CASSSLAGGPYEQYF. The CDR3, as DNA: TGTGCCAGCAGTTCTCTAGCGGGAGGGCCATATGAGCAGTACTTC.

The rearrangement uses TRBV11-2 and TRBJ1-4, with 9 positions matching TRBD1. This CDR3 has 15 amino acids. Germline values: CDR1 SGHAT, CDR2 FQNNGV. V gave up 4 bases and J gave up 4 bases; unmatched junction bases: 4. The CDR3: CASSSPTGGNEKLFF. CDR3 nucleotide sequence: TGTGCCAGCAGCTCGCCGACAGGGGGTAATGAAAAACTGTTTTTT.

The J gene is TRBJ1-2, the V gene TRBV5-1; 8 bases agree with TRBD1. The CDR3 is 14 amino acids. The germline V gene encodes CDR1 SGHRS and CDR2 YFSETQ. With 0 bases clipped from V and 3 bases from J, the junction kept 1 base outside the gene matches. CDR3 region: CASSLVGQDYGYTF. For the CDR3, the DNA is TGCGCCAGCAGCTTGGTGGGACAGGACTATGGCTACACCTTC.

This chain joins TRBV28 and TRBJ2-1, with TRBD2 identical over 11 bases. Looked up from germline, CDR1 is MDHEN and CDR2 is SYDVKM. The CDR3 runs 16 residues. V was pared by 2 bases and J by 5 bases, with 5 bases of the junction left unmatched. The CDR3 is CASSLPGLAADNEQFF. CDR3 bases: TGTGCCAGCAGTTTACCGGGACTAGCGGCTGACAATGAGCAGTTCTTC.

The chain couples TRBV6-5 to TRBJ2-5; 15 bases line up with TRBD2. Unmatched junction bases numbered 2, after V lost 4 bases and J lost 2 bases. Germline assignment: CDR1 MNHEY and CDR2 SVGAGI. This CDR3 has 16 residues. In DNA, the CDR3 is TGTGCCAGCAGTTCGGGACTAGCGGGAGGACAAGAGACCCAGTACTTC. It encodes CASSSGLAGGQETQYF.

The chain uses TRBV7-3 and TRBJ2-1; 7 nucleotides agree with TRBD2. After removal of 5 bases from V and 7 bases from J, the junction contained 11 bases not matched to a gene. From germline, CDR1 is SGHTA and CDR2 FQGTGA. The CDR3 length is 15 residues. The CDR3 nucleotides read TGTGCCAGCAGCCCCGGTGTAGCGGGTCCTAATGAGCAGTTCTTC. Protein product: CASSPGVAGPNEQFF.

The genes are TRBV10-3 and TRBJ2-1; D may be TRBD1 (6 bases). The CDR3 totals 12 residues. The V end was cut by 5 bases, the J end by 6 bases, with 8 bases between. CDR1 ENHRY and CDR2 SYGVKD come from the germline V gene. The CDR3 region is CAISTGPNEQFF. The CDR3 DNA follows: TGTGCCATCAGTACAGGGCCCAATGAGCAGTTCTTC.

This chain links TRBV6-6 with TRBJ1-4; 8 bases are shared with TRBD1. After removal of 5 bases from V and 4 bases from J, the junction contained 9 bases not matched to a gene. Germline CDR1 MNHNY, CDR2 SVGAGI (reference sequence). The CDR3 runs 16 residues. As DNA, the CDR3 is TGTGCCAGCAGTCAAATCGACAGGGGCGGTAATGAAAAACTGTTTTTT. This translates into CASSQIDRGGNEKLFF.

This clone has a handful of counts. Additional DNA sequences in this sample encode the identical CDR3. In DNA form, the CDR3 reads TGTGCCAGCAGCCGGGACAGGAACACTGAAGCTTTCTTT. It is translated as CASSRDRNTEAFF. The chain combines TRBV11-2 with TRBJ1-1; TRBD1 matches 7 bases. This CDR3 spans 13 amino acids. The germline CDR1 and CDR2 sequences are SGHAT and FQNNGV. J lost 1 base, V lost 5 bases, and 1 base had no gene match.

This rearrangement joins TRBV28 to TRBJ1-2; TRBD1 is a possible D gene (5 bases). Germline loops: CDR1 MDHEN, CDR2 SYDVKM. Trimming removed 1 base from V and 8 bases from J, with 14 bases in between. The CDR3 runs to 14 residues. Here the CDR3 DNA reads TGTGCCAGCAGTTTATTGGGGGAGGGCGGGGGCTACACCTTC. This codes for CASSLLGEGGGYTF.

This clone was counted only a few times. The chain joins TRBV20-1 to TRBJ1-1; 7 bases fit TRBD1. The V gene's germline CDR1 is DFQATT and CDR2 SNEGSKA (reference sequence). V gave up 3 bases and J gave up 7 bases; unmatched junction bases: 2. The CDR3 is 11 residues long. The CDR3 loop is CSARGQHEAFF. CDR3 sequence (DNA): TGCAGTGCTAGGGGACAGCATGAAGCTTTCTTT.

The chain joins TRBV27 to TRBJ1-1; D may be TRBD1 (5 bases). V was cut by 3 bases and J by 3 bases, with 11 bases left in between. CDR3 length: 14 amino acids. Germline V CDR1 and CDR2: MNHEY, SMNVEV (reference sequence). CDR3 in DNA: TGTGCCAGCAGTTTCTGGGGGGGTGACACTGAAGCTTTCTTT. Protein: CASSFWGGDTEAFF.

Regarding this clone: Additional DNA sequences in this sample encode the identical CDR3. The genes are TRBV20-1 and TRBJ1-2; TRBD1 agrees at 8 bases. V shed 5 bases and J 5 bases; nucleotides not matched to a gene: 1. The length of the CDR3 is 11 residues. CDR1 and CDR2 (germline): DFQATT, SNEGSKA (reference sequence). The DNA of the CDR3 is TGCAGTGCTCGACAGGGGTATGGCTACACCTTC. It codes for CSARQGYGYTF.

The rearrangement links TRBV4-2 to TRBJ2-3; 7 positions agree with TRBD2. The CDR3 runs 16 residues. Germline V gene data show CDR1 as LGHNA and CDR2 as YNFKEQ. J lost 1 base, V lost 4 bases, and 8 bases had no gene match. CDR3 DNA: TGTGCCAGCAGCCCACAGGCGGGAGCGGGCACAGATACGCAGTATTTT. Translating gives CASSPQAGAGTDTQYF.

J is TRBJ2-2 and V is TRBV7-9; 11 positions match TRBD2. Germline loops: CDR1 SEHNR, CDR2 FQNEAQ (reference sequence). Germline trimming cut 4 bases from V and 6 bases from J; bases unmatched to any gene: 4. This CDR3 is 15 amino acids long. CDR3 bases: TGTGCCAGCAGCTCTAGCGGGAGGATGGCCGGGGAGCTGTTTTTT. This sequence encodes CASSSSGRMAGELFF.

The chain recombines TRBV7-9 with TRBJ2-1; D remains unclear. Per the germline V gene, CDR1 is SEHNR and CDR2 is FQNEAQ (reference sequence). V was pared by 3 bases and J by 7 bases, with 10 bases between. The CDR3 runs 13 residues. This CDR3 is CASSFMGWNEQFF. The CDR3 coding sequence is TGTGCCAGCAGCTTTATGGGTTGGAATGAGCAGTTCTTC.

This chain connects TRBV29-1 to TRBJ1-4; no firm D call. Germline assignment: CDR1 SQVTM and CDR2 ANQGSEA. The CDR3 spans 13 residues. V lost 3 bases and J 7 bases, leaving 12 bases between the germline ends. In DNA, the CDR3 is TGCAGCGTTGATCGGGGTCGGGGTGAAAAACTGTTTTTT. It encodes CSVDRGRGEKLFF. The full variable domain, in which reference TRBV29-1 and TRBJ1-4 provide the parts outside the CDR3, is SAVISQKPSRDICQRGTSLTIQCQVDSQVTMMFWYRQQPGQSLTLIATANQGSEATYESGFVIDKFPISRPNLTFSTLTVSNMSPEDSSIYLCSVDRGRGEKLFFGSGTQLSVL.

V is TRBV27 and J is TRBJ2-2; either TRBD1 or TRBD2 may fit D (5 bases each). Trimming took 6 bases from V and 5 from J, leaving 13 bases between them. CDR1 is MNHEY, CDR2 SMNVEV, per germline (reference sequence). CDR3 length: 14 amino acids. DNA for the CDR3: TGTGCCAGCAGCCTGGGACGTAGAACCGGGGAGCTGTTTTTT. Encoded protein: CASSLGRRTGELFF.